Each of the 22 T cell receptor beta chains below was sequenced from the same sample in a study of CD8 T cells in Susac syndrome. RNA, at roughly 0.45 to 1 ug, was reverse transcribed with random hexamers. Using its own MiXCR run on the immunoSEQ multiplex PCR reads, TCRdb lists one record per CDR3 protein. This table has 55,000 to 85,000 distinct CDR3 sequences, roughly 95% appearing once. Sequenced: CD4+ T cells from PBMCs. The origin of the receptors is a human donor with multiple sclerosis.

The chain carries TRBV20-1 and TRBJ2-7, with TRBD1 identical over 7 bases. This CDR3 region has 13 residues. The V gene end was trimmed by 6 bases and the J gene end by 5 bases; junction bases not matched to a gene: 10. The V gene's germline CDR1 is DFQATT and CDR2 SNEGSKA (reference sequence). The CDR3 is CSAHPTGLHEQYF. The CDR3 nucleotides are TGCAGTGCGCACCCGACAGGGCTCCACGAGCAGTACTTC.

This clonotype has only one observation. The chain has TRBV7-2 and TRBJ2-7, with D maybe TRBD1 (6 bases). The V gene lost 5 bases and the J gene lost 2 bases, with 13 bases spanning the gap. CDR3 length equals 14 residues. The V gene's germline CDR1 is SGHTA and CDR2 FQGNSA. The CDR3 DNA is TGTGCCAGCAGCCGAGGACAGCCCACCTACGAGCAGTACTTC. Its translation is CASSRGQPTYEQYF.

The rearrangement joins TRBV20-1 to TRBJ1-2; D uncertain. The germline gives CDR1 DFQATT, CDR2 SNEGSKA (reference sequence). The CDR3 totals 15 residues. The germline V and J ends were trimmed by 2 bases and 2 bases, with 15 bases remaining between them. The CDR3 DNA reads TGCAGTGCTAGACTTCCAACAGCATGGAACTATGGCTACACCTTC. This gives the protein CSARLPTAWNYGYTF.

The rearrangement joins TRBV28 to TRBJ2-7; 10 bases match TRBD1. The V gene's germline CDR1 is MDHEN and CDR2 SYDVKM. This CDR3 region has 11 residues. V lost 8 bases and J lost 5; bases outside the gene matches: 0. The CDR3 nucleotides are TGTGCCAGCGGGACAGGGGACGAGCAGTACTTC. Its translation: CASGTGDEQYF.

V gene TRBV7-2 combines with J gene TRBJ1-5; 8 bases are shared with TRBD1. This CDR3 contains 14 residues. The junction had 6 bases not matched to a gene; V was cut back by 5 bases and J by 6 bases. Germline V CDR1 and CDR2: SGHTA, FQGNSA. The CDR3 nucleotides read TGTGCCAGCAGCGAACAGGGGGGAGGTCAGCCCCAGCATTTT. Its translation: CASSEQGGGQPQHF. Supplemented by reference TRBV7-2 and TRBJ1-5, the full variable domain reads GAGVSQSPSNKVTEKGKDVELRCDPISGHTALYWYRQSLGQGLEFLIYFQGNSAPDKSGLPSDRFSAERTGGSVSTLTIQRTQQEDSAVYLCASSEQGGGQPQHFGDGTRLSIL.

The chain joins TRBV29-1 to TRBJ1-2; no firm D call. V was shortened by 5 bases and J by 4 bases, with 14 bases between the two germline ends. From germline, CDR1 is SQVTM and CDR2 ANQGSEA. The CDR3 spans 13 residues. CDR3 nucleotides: TGCAGCGTTCCGAGGGCAGAATCCTATGGCTACACCTTC. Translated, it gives CSVPRAESYGYTF.

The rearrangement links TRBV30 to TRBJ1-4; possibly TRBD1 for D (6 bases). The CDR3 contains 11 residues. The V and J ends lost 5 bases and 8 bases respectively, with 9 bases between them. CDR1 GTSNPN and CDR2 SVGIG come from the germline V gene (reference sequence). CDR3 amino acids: CAWRQAEKLFF. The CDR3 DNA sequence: TGTGCCTGGCGACAGGCAGAAAAACTGTTTTTT. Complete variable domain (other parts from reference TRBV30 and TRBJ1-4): SQTIHQWPATLVQPVGSPLSLECTVEGTSNPNLYWYRQAAGRGLQLLFYSVGIGQISSEVPQNLSASRPQDRQFILSSKKLLLSDSGFYLCAWRQAEKLFFGSGTQLSVL.

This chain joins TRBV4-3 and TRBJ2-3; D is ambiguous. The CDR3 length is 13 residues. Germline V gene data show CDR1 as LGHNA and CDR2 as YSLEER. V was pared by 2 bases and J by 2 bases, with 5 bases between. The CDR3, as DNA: TGCGCCAGCAGCCAACGACTCACAGATACGCAGTATTTT. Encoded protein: CASSQRLTDTQYF.

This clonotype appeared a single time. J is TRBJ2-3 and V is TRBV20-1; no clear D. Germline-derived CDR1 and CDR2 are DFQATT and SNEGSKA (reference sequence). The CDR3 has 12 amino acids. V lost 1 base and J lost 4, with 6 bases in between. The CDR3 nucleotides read TGCAGTGCTAGAGTGGGTTCAGATACGCAGTATTTT. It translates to CSARVGSDTQYF.

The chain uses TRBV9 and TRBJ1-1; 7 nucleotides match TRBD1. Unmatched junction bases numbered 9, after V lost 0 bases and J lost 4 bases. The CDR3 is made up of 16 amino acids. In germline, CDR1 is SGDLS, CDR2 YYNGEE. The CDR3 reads CASSVVNSPGGTEAFF. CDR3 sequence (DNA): TGTGCCAGCAGCGTAGTCAATTCGCCAGGGGGCACTGAAGCTTTCTTT. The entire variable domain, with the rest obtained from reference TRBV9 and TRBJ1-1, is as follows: DSGVTQTPKHLITATGQRVTLRCSPRSGDLSVYWYQQSLDQGLQFLIQYYNGEERAKGNILERFSAQQFPDLHSELNLSSLELGDSALYFCASSVVNSPGGTEAFFGQGTRLTVV.

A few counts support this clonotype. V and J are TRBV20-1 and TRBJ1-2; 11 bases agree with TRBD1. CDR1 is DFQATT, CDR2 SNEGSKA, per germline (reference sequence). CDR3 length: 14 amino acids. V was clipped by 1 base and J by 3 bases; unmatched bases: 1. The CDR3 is CSARGTGGDYGYTF. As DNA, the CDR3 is TGCAGTGCTAGAGGGACAGGGGGCGACTATGGCTACACCTTC.

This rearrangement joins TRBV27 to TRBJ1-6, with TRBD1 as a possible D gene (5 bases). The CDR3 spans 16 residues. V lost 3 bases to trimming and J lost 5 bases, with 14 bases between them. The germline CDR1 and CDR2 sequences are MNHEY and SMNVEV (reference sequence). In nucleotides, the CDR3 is TGTGCCAGCAGTTTGGCAGGGATCCCAGATAATTCACCCCTCCACTTT. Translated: CASSLAGIPDNSPLHF.

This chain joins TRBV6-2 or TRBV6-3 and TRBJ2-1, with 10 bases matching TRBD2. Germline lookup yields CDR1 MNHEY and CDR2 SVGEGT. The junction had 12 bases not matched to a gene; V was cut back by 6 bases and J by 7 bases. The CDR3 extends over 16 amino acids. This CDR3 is CASSHQRGGASNEQFF. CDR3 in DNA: TGTGCCAGCAGCCACCAGCGGGGGGGCGCGTCAAATGAGCAGTTCTTC.

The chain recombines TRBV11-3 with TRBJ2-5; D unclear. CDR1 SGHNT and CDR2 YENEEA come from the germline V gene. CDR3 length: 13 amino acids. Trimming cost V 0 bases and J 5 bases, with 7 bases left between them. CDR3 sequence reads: CASSLDQAETQYF. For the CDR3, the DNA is TGTGCCAGCAGCTTAGATCAGGCGGAGACCCAGTACTTC.

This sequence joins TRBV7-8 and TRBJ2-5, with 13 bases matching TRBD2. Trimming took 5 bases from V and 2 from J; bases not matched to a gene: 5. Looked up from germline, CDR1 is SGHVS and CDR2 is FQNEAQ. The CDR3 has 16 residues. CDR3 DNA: TGTGCCAGCAGCCCCTGGACTAGCGGGGGACAAGAGACCCAGTACTTC. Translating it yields CASSPWTSGGQETQYF.

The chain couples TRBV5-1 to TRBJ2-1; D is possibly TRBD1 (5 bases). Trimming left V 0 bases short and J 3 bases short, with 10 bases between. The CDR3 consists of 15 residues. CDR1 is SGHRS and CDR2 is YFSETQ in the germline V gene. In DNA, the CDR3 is TGCGCCAGCAGCTTGGAGGGGCTGGACTACAATGAGCAGTTCTTC. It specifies CASSLEGLDYNEQFF. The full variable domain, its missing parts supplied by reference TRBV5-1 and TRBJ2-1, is KAGVTQTPRYLIKTRGQQVTLSCSPISGHRSVSWYQQTPGQGLQFLFEYFSETQRNKGNFPGRFSGRQFSNSRSEMNVSTLELGDSALYLCASSLEGLDYNEQFFGPGTRLTVL.

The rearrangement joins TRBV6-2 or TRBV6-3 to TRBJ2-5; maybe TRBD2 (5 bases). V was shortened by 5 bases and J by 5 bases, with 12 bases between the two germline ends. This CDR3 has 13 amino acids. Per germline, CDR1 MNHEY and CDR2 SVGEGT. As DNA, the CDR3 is TGTGCCAGCAGTCATAGCGTTGGGGAGACCCAGTACTTC. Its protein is CASSHSVGETQYF.

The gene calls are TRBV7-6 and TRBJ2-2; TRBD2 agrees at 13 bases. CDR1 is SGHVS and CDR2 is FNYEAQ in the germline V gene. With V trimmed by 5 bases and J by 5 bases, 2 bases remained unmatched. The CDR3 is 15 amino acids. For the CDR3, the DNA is TGTGCCAGCAGCAAGACTAGCGGGGGGACCGGGGAGCTGTTTTTT. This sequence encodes CASSKTSGGTGELFF.

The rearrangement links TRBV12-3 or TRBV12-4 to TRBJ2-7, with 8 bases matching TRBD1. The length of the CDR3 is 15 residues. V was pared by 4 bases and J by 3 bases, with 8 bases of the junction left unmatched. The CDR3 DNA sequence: TGTGCCAGCAGTTATCGGGACAGGACTTACTACGAGCAGTACTTC. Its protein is CASSYRDRTYYEQYF.

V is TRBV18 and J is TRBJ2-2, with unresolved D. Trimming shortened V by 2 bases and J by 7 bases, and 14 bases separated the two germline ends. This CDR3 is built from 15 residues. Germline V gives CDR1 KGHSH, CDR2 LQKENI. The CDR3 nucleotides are TGTGCCAGCTCACCATGGCCAGGAGAACACGGGGAGCTGTTTTTT. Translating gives CASSPWPGEHGELFF.

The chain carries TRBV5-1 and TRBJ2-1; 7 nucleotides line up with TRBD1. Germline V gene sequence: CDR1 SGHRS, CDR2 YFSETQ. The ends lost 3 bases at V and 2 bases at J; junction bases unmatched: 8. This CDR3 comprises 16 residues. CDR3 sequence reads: CASSYGQAGTYNEQFF. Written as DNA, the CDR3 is TGCGCCAGCAGCTACGGACAGGCGGGTACCTACAATGAGCAGTTCTTC.

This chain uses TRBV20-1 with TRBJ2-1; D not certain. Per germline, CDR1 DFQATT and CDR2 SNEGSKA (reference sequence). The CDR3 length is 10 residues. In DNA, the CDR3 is TGCAGCCTATTATCTCATGAGCAGTTCTTC. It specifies CSLLSHEQFF.